This T cell receptor beta chain was profiled in a study of cytomegalovirus exposure and HLA in healthy donors. In the PCR, 60 Vbeta and 13 Jbeta primers were used. The repertoire was sequenced with immunoSEQ multiplex PCR; TCRdb's copy has only in-frame clones and lacks some. The table has 100,000 to 120,000 clones, roughly three quarters seen once. V dropped 1 base and J dropped 7 bases, with 10 bases sitting between them. The germline V gene has CDR1 GTSNPN and CDR2 SVGIG (reference sequence). The CDR3 is 12 residues long. The sequenced sample was PBMCs. The rearrangement links TRBV30 to TRBJ1-2; no clear D. The sequence derives from a male donor in good health and CMV-seronegative. This CDR3 reads CAWSGSAGGYTF. As DNA, the CDR3 is TGTGCCTGGAGTGGGTCAGCGGGTGGCTACACCTTC.